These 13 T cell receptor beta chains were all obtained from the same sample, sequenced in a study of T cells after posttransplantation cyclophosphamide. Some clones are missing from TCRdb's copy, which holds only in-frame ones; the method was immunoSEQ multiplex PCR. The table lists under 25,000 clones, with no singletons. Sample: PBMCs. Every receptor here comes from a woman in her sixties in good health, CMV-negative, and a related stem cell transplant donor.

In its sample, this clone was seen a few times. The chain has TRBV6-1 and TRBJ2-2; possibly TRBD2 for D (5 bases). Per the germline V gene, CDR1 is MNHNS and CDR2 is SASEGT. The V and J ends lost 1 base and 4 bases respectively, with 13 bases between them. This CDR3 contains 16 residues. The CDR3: CASSEVGVVGTGELFF. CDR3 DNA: TGTGCCAGCAGTGAAGTCGGGGTAGTGGGCACCGGGGAGCTGTTTTTT.

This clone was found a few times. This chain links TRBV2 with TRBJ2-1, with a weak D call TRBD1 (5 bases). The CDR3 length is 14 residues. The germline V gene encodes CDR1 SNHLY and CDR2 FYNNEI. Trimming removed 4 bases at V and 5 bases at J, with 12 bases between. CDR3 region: CASSVMRTNNEQFF. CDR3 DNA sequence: TGTGCCAGCAGTGTGATGAGGACAAACAATGAGCAGTTCTTC.

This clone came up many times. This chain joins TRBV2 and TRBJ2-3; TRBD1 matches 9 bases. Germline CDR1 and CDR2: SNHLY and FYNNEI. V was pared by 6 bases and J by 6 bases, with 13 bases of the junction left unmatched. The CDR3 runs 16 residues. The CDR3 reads CASRPRGTGPQDTQYF. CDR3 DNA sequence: TGTGCCAGCAGGCCCCGTGGGACAGGGCCACAGGATACGCAGTATTTT.

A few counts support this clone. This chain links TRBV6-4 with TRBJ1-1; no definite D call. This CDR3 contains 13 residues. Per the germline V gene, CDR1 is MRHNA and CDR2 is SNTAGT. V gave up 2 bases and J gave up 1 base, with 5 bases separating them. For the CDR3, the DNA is TGTGCCAGCAGTGACGGCCGGAACACTGAAGCTTTCTTT. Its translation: CASSDGRNTEAFF.

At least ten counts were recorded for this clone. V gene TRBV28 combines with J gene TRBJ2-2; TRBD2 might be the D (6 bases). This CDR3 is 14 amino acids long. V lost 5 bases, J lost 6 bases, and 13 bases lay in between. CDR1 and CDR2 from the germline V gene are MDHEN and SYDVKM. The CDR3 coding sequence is TGTGCCAGCAGTCTACCCTGGGGGGCCGGGGAGCTGTTTTTT. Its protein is CASSLPWGAGELFF.

DNA of the CDR3: TGTGCCAGCAGGGACCGGGACAGAGACACAGATACGCAGTATTTT. It is translated as CASRDRDRDTDTQYF. This chain joins TRBV25-1 and TRBJ2-3; 7 bases match TRBD1. J was trimmed by 2 bases and V by 6 bases; bases with no gene match: 8. CDR3 length: 15 residues. The germline CDR1 and CDR2 sequences are MGHDK and SYGVNS.

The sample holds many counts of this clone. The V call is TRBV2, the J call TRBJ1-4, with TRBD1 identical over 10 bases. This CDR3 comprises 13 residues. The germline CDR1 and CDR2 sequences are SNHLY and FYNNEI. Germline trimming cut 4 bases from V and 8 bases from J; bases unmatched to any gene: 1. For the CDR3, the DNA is TGTGCCAGCAGTGGGGACAGGGGAGAAAAACTGTTTTTT. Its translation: CASSGDRGEKLFF. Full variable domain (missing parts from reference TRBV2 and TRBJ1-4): EPEVTQTPSHQVTQMGQEVILRCVPISNHLYFYWYRQILGQKVEFLVSFYNNEISEKSEIFDDQFSVERPDGSNFTLKIRSTKLEDSAMYFCASSGDRGEKLFFGSGTQLSVL.

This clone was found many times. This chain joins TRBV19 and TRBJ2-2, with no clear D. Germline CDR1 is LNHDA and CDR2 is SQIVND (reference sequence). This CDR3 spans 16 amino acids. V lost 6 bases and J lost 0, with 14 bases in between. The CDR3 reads CASRDIFIANTGELFF. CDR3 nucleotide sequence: TGTGCCAGTAGAGACATCTTCATCGCGAACACCGGGGAGCTGTTTTTT.

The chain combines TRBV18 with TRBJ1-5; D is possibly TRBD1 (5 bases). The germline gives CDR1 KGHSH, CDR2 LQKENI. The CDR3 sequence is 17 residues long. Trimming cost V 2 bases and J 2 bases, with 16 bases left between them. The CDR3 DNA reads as TGTGCCAGCTCACCAAAGACAGACCCTATGGGCAATCAGCCCCAGCATTTT. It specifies CASSPKTDPMGNQPQHF.

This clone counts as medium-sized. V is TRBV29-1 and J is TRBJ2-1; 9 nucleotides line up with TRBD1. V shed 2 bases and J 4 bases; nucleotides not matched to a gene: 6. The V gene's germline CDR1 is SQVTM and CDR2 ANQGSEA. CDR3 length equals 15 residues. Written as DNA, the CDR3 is TGCAGCGTTGAACGGGACAGGGCGTATTACAATGAGCAGTTCTTC. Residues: CSVERDRAYYNEQFF.

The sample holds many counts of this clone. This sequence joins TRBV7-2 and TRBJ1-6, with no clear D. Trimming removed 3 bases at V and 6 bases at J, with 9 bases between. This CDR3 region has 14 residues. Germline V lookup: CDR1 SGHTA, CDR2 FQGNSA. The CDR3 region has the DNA TGTGCCAGCAGCTTGCTGGGAGGTAATTCACCCCTCCACTTT. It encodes CASSLLGGNSPLHF.

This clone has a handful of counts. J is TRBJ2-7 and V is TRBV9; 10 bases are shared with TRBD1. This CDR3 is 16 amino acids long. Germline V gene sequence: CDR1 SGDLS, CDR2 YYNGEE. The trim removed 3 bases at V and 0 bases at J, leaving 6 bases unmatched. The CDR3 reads CASSAGTGVGSYEQYF. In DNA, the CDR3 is TGTGCCAGCAGCGCCGGGACAGGGGTTGGCTCCTACGAGCAGTACTTC.

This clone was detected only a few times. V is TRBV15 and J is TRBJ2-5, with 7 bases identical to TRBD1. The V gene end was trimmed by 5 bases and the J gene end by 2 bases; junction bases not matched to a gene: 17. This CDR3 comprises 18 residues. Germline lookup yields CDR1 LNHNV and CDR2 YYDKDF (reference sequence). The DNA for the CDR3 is TGTGCCACCAGCGAGAGGACAGGTGTCCCCCGTCTACAAGAGACCCAGTACTTC. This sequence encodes CATSERTGVPRLQETQYF.